Each of the 14 T cell receptor beta chains below was sequenced from the same sample in a study of blood T cell repertoires in COVID-19. Produced via immunoSEQ multiplex PCR; TCRdb's table is partial and in-frame only. This sample yields about 370,000 clones, of which 80% to 90% are seen a single time; less than 1.2% belongs to the top ten. Sample: PBMCs or T cells enriched from blood (not recorded which). Source of these receptors: a man between 18 and 35 years old who had recovered from COVID-19.

This sequence joins TRBV7-9 and TRBJ2-7; 8 bases agree with TRBD1. There are 15 residues in the CDR3. CDR1 is SEHNR and CDR2 is FQNEAQ in the germline V gene (reference sequence). The trim removed 5 bases at V and 2 bases at J, leaving 8 bases unmatched. CDR3 coding DNA: TGTGCCAGCAGCCTACAGGACAGGGCGCCCTACGAGCAGTACTTC. It codes for CASSLQDRAPYEQYF.

J is TRBJ2-1 and V is TRBV30; 7 bases fit TRBD2. Germline-derived CDR1 and CDR2 are GTSNPN and SVGIG (reference sequence). This CDR3 has 14 amino acids. The junction had 4 bases not matched to a gene; V was cut back by 1 base and J by 4 bases. CDR3 amino acids: CAWSGGLGYNEQFF. CDR3 DNA: TGTGCCTGGAGTGGCGGACTAGGGTACAATGAGCAGTTCTTC.

CDR3 sequence reads: CASRPTGGNTGELFF. The CDR3 DNA follows: TGCGCCAGCAGACCTACGGGGGGGAACACCGGGGAGCTGTTTTTT. The chain carries TRBV5-1 and TRBJ2-2; 7 nucleotides match TRBD2. This CDR3 region has 15 residues. Trimming cost V 5 bases and J 1 base; bases outside gene matches: 5. Germline CDR1 reads SGHRS; CDR2 reads YFSETQ. Full variable domain (outside the CDR3, taken from reference TRBV5-1 and TRBJ2-2): KAGVTQTPRYLIKTRGQQVTLSCSPISGHRSVSWYQQTPGQGLQFLFEYFSETQRNKGNFPGRFSGRQFSNSRSEMNVSTLELGDSALYLCASRPTGGNTGELFFGEGSRLTVL.

J is TRBJ2-1 and V is TRBV7-2; 8 bases map to TRBD2. Unmatched junction bases numbered 13, after V lost 5 bases and J lost 10 bases. Germline CDR1 SGHTA, CDR2 FQGNSA. This CDR3 comprises 15 residues. CDR3 coding DNA: TGTGCCAGCAGCCCGGGGGGGGCTAGGAGATTAGAGCAGTTCTTC. Its translation is CASSPGGARRLEQFF.

The genes are TRBV30 and TRBJ1-5; D possibly corresponds to TRBD1 (6 bases). This CDR3 contains 13 residues. Trimming stripped 1 base from V and 4 bases from J, with 8 bases between. Per germline, CDR1 GTSNPN and CDR2 SVGIG (reference sequence). In DNA form, the CDR3 reads TGTGCCTGGAGTGAAGGGACAAATCAGCCCCAGCATTTT. Amino acid sequence: CAWSEGTNQPQHF.

The gene calls are TRBV18 and TRBJ2-3; D is unclear. Germline V lookup: CDR1 KGHSH, CDR2 LQKENI. Trimming shortened V by 2 bases and J by 2 bases, and 14 bases separated the two germline ends. This CDR3 contains 16 residues. As DNA, the CDR3 is TGTGCCAGCTCACCAGTTGCCAGGCCCAACACAGATACGCAGTATTTT. This sequence encodes CASSPVARPNTDTQYF.

V is TRBV7-2 and J is TRBJ2-1, with 9 bases fitting TRBD2. V dropped 4 bases and J dropped 9; count of bases not matched to a gene: 13. The CDR3 has 16 amino acids. Germline V CDR1 and CDR2: SGHTA, FQGNSA. The CDR3 spells CASSSRQTSGTTEQFF. CDR3 coding DNA: TGTGCCAGCAGCTCCCGACAGACTAGCGGCACGACTGAGCAGTTCTTC.

The chain combines TRBV5-4 with TRBJ2-1, with a possible D match to TRBD2 (6 bases). This CDR3 spans 12 amino acids. Germline values: CDR1 SGHNT, CDR2 YYREEE (reference sequence). V was clipped by 7 bases and J by 6 bases, with 11 bases between them. The CDR3 DNA follows: TGTGCCAGCTCCGGGGGTAGCAATGAGCAGTTCTTC. It encodes CASSGGSNEQFF.

The J gene is TRBJ2-1, the V gene TRBV6-2 or TRBV6-3; no clear D gene. Per the germline V gene, CDR1 is MNHEY and CDR2 is SVGEGT. This CDR3 is built from 14 residues. Between the trimmed V and J ends, which lost 5 bases and 1 base, there was a span of 9 bases. DNA of the CDR3: TGTGCCAGCAGTAGTCACAGTTCCTACAATGAGCAGTTCTTC. Protein sequence: CASSSHSSYNEQFF.

This chain joins TRBV5-1 and TRBJ2-3; 10 nucleotides agree with TRBD1. The germline CDR1 and CDR2 sequences are SGHRS and YFSETQ. This CDR3 comprises 15 residues. The J segment lost 4 bases and the V segment lost 2 bases, leaving 4 bases of the junction unmatched. The CDR3 DNA is TGCGCCAGCAGCTTACGACAGGGGGCGTCAGATACGCAGTATTTT. Its translation: CASSLRQGASDTQYF.

The V call is TRBV7-8, the J call TRBJ1-1; 7 bases agree with TRBD1. The germline gives CDR1 SGHVS, CDR2 FQNEAQ. After removal of 5 bases from V and 11 bases from J, the junction contained 14 bases not matched to a gene. This CDR3 is built from 14 residues. CDR3 loop: CASSGRDSGPGAFF. CDR3 in DNA: TGTGCCAGCAGCGGACGGGACAGTGGGCCGGGGGCTTTCTTT.

This clone is a singleton in its sample. The chain is built from TRBV19 and TRBJ2-1, with D possibly TRBD2 on 6 matching bases. Germline CDR1 reads LNHDA; CDR2 reads SQIVND (reference sequence). The CDR3 runs 13 residues. V was trimmed by 6 bases and J by 6 bases, leaving 12 bases between them. CDR3 sequence reads: CASSPDYGNEQFF. In DNA, the CDR3 is TGTGCCAGTAGCCCGGACTACGGCAATGAGCAGTTCTTC.

The chain is built from TRBV28 and TRBJ2-7; D might be TRBD2 (7 bases). The CDR3 covers 14 residues. Per the germline V gene, CDR1 is MDHEN and CDR2 is SYDVKM. V shed 11 bases and J shed 7 bases, with 24 bases lying between them. In DNA, the CDR3 is TGTGCCGGACGGGGGGCGGGTACCCGAAAAGAGCAGTACTTC. Translating it yields CAGRGAGTRKEQYF.

The chain recombines TRBV19 with TRBJ2-1, with TRBD1 as a possible D gene (6 bases). The CDR3 is made up of 14 amino acids. The V end was cut by 10 bases, the J end by 2 bases, with 15 bases between. The germline V gene encodes CDR1 LNHDA and CDR2 SQIVND (reference sequence). The CDR3 region has the DNA TGTGCCAAACAGGGACGGTTCACCTACAATGAGCAGTTCTTC. Translation gives CAKQGRFTYNEQFF.